This T cell receptor (beta chain) was found in a study of blood T cell repertoires in COVID-19. This clone was counted a few times. Germline assignment: CDR1 SGHDN and CDR2 FVKESK. The CDR3 consists of 15 residues. V was shortened by 4 bases and J by 1 base, with 13 bases between the two germline ends. TCRdb's copy holds only in-frame clones and misses some; the assay was immunoSEQ multiplex PCR. The table records about 180,000 clones, 86% of them present only once. Input material: PBMCs or T cells enriched from blood (not recorded which). The chain has TRBV14 and TRBJ1-1; unclear D gene. This clonotype was obtained from a woman aged 30 to 39 who had recovered from COVID-19. The CDR3 nucleotides are TGTGCCAGCAGCCCTGCCGGGTCCCGGAACACTGAAGCTTTCTTT. Translated, it gives CASSPAGSRNTEAFF.